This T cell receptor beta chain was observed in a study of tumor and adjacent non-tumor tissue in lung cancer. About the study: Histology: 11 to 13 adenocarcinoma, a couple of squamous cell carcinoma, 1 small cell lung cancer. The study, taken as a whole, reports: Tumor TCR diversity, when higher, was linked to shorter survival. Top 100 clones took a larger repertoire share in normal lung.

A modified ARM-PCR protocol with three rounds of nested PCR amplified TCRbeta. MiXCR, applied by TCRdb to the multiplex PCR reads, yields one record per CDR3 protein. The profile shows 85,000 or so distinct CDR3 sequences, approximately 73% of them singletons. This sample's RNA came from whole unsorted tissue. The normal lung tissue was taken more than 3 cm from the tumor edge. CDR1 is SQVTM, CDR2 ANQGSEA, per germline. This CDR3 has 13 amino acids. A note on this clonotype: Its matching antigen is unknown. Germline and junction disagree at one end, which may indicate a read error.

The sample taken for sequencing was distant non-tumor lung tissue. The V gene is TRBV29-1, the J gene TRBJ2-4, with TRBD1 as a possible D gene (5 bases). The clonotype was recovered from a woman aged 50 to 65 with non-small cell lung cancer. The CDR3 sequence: CSVFKPGIDIEYF. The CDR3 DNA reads TGCAGCGTTTTCAAACCAGGGATAGACATTGAGTACTTC.